This T cell receptor (beta chain) is drawn from a study of blood T cell repertoires in COVID-19. For the study at large: Samples came from the United States, Italy and Spain, spanning acute and convalescent COVID-19. In each case, the material was cDNA or gDNA derived from T cells, B-cell-depleted T cells, or PBMCs.

Germline V gene lookup returns CDR1 MGHRA and CDR2 YSYEKL. This CDR3 spans 13 amino acids. Between the trimmed V and J ends, which lost 1 base and 6 bases, there was a span of 9 bases. The authors' processing: Estimated nucleated cell counts came from reference gene primer amplification. Profiled with immunoSEQ multiplex PCR; TCRdb holds only in-frame clones, not every one. V, J and clone size were drawn from that table, and D and trimming were deduced from the DNA. The sample lists about 260,000 clones; around 86% were seen once. The rearrangement uses TRBV4-1 and TRBJ1-2; D not certain. The origin of this receptor is a woman in her 40s who had recovered from COVID-19. The sample was peripheral blood. CDR3 sequence: CASSQVGLNGYTF. In nucleotides, the CDR3 is TGCGCCAGCAGCCAAGTTGGGCTAAATGGCTACACCTTC.